A single sample gave rise to the 21 T cell receptor beta chains below, sequenced in a study of OX40 agonist ivuxolimab in advanced cancers. Produced via immunoSEQ multiplex PCR; TCRdb's table is partial and in-frame only. The table lists over 50,000 clones, 65% to 85% of them singletons. The sample in question was CD4+ or CD8+ T cells sorted from blood, obtained in a trial of the OX40 agonist ivuxolimab. The receptors were sampled from an adult with an advanced solid tumor such as melanoma, head and neck, liver or kidney cancer.

This clone has at least ten counts. For the CDR3, the DNA is TGTGCCAGCAGCTTGGGACAGGGAGGGATTTCACCCCTCCACTTT. It encodes CASSLGQGGISPLHF. This rearrangement joins TRBV7-9 to TRBJ1-6, with 9 bases identical to TRBD1. Germline V gene data show CDR1 as SEHNR and CDR2 as FQNEAQ (reference sequence). The junction had 6 bases not matched to a gene; V was cut back by 3 bases and J by 9 bases. CDR3 size: 15 residues. The full variable domain, with the rest looked up from reference TRBV7-9 and TRBJ1-6, is DTGVSQNPRHKITKRGQNVTFRCDPISEHNRLYWYRQTLGQGPEFLTYFQNEAQLEKSRLLSDRFSAERPKGSFSTLEIQRTEQGDSAMYLCASSLGQGGISPLHFGNGTRLTVT.

V and J are TRBV7-3 and TRBJ2-5; TRBD1 agrees at 9 bases. Per the germline V gene, CDR1 is SGHTA and CDR2 is FQGTGA. V lost 2 bases, J lost 2 bases, and 6 bases stayed unmatched. The CDR3 sequence is 16 residues long. The CDR3 region is CASSLLGQGGQETQYF. The DNA of the CDR3 is TGTGCCAGCAGCTTATTGGGACAGGGAGGTCAAGAGACCCAGTACTTC.

This chain's CDR3 is CASRYGQGLVAQHF. CDR3 in DNA: TGTGCCAGCCGTTACGGACAGGGGTTAGTAGCCCAGCATTTT. This chain uses TRBV28 with TRBJ1-5; 9 bases line up with TRBD1. The CDR3 has 14 residues. V lost 8 bases, J lost 11 bases, and 13 bases stayed unmatched. CDR1 and CDR2 (germline): MDHEN, SYDVKM.

Only one count was recorded for this clone. Here the CDR3 reads CASSETGGVYGYTF. The CDR3 DNA reads as TGTGCCAGCAGCGAGACAGGGGGCGTCTATGGCTACACCTTC. The chain couples TRBV28 to TRBJ1-2; 10 positions match TRBD1. Germline CDR1 and CDR2: MDHEN and SYDVKM. The CDR3 is 14 residues long. With V trimmed by 6 bases and J by 4 bases, 5 bases remained unmatched.

The CDR3 is CASSLDGQNQPQHF. CDR3 DNA: TGTGCCAGCAGCTTGGACGGCCAAAATCAGCCCCAGCATTTT. V gene TRBV5-6 combines with J gene TRBJ1-5; D not certain. In germline, CDR1 is SGHDT, CDR2 YYEEEE. This CDR3 has 14 amino acids. Trimming removed 0 bases from V and 4 bases from J, with 8 bases in between.

The chain's CDR3 is CASSVHRGGEQYF. The CDR3 bases are TGTGCCAGCAGTGTACACAGGGGGGGCGAGCAGTACTTC. The chain has TRBV6-5 and TRBJ2-7; D is possibly TRBD1 (8 bases). The CDR3 contains 13 residues. Germline lookup yields CDR1 MNHEY and CDR2 SVGAGI. The germline V and J ends were trimmed by 5 bases and 6 bases, with 14 bases remaining between them.

The chain has TRBV7-9 and TRBJ1-1, with 10 bases identical to TRBD1. Germline CDR1 reads SEHNR; CDR2 reads FQNEAQ (reference sequence). CDR3 length: 14 residues. J lost 1 base, V lost 4 bases, and 0 bases had no gene match. DNA of the CDR3: TGTGCCAGCAGCTGGACAGGGGGGAACACTGAAGCTTTCTTT. Translated: CASSWTGGNTEAFF. Together with reference TRBV7-9 and TRBJ1-1, the CDR3 gives the full variable domain: DTGVSQNPRHKITKRGQNVTFRCDPISEHNRLYWYRQTLGQGPEFLTYFQNEAQLEKSRLLSDRFSAERPKGSFSTLEIQRTEQGDSAMYLCASSWTGGNTEAFFGQGTRLTVV.

The chain joins TRBV5-5 to TRBJ2-5; 8 bases are shared with TRBD1. This CDR3 is built from 13 residues. Germline values: CDR1 SGHKS, CDR2 YYEKEE (reference sequence). Trimming took 3 bases from V and 3 from J; bases not matched to a gene: 1. The CDR3 is CASSYRGEETQYF. In nucleotides, the CDR3 is TGTGCCAGCAGCTACAGGGGGGAAGAGACCCAGTACTTC.

V is TRBV14 and J is TRBJ1-1; D not certain. The CDR3 length is 16 residues. CDR1 SGHDN and CDR2 FVKESK come from the germline V gene. V was clipped by 1 base and J by 3 bases, with 15 bases between them. CDR3 sequence: CASSQVTTPPYTEAFF. The CDR3 nucleotides are TGTGCCAGCAGCCAAGTGACGACCCCCCCTTACACTGAAGCTTTCTTT.

This clone was seen a single time. The chain employs TRBV7-6 and TRBJ2-2, with 10 bases aligning to TRBD2. This CDR3 is 14 amino acids long. V trimming: 5 bases; J trimming: 10 bases; junction bases outside the gene matches: 7. The germline V gene encodes CDR1 SGHVS and CDR2 FNYEAQ. The CDR3 nucleotides read TGTGCCAGCAGCACAAGCGGGGGGGCTAAGGAGCTGTTTTTT. This translates into CASSTSGGAKELFF.

This CDR3 is CAISGGAEETQYF. The CDR3 region has the DNA TGTGCCATCAGTGGTGGGGCAGAAGAGACCCAGTACTTC. The chain recombines TRBV10-3 with TRBJ2-5; a possible D gene is TRBD1 (5 bases). The CDR3 covers 13 residues. Per the germline V gene, CDR1 is ENHRY and CDR2 is SYGVKD. Trimming left V 4 bases short and J 3 bases short, with 9 bases between.

V gene TRBV11-3 combines with J gene TRBJ1-6; D remains unclear. This CDR3 contains 13 residues. Germline CDR1 reads SGHNT; CDR2 reads YENEEA. Trimming removed 5 bases at V and 9 bases at J, with 11 bases between. The CDR3: CASSPVRGSPLHF. The CDR3 DNA reads as TGTGCCAGCAGCCCAGTTCGAGGTTCACCCCTCCACTTT.

A note on this clone: The CDR3 does not close with the conserved phenylalanine or tryptophan, likely indicating a read error. This chain connects TRBV7-3 to TRBJ1-6; D remains ambiguous. V dropped 8 bases and J dropped 6 bases, with 11 bases sitting between them. The germline V gene has CDR1 SGHTA and CDR2 FQGTGA. The CDR3 runs to 13 residues. The CDR3 DNA sequence: TGTGCCAGCGGTCGGGTTCCTAATTCACCCCTCCACCTT. This sequence encodes CASGRVPNSPLHL.

This chain joins TRBV7-2 and TRBJ1-5; 10 bases map to TRBD1. V dropped 5 bases and J dropped 2; count of bases not matched to a gene: 6. The germline V gene encodes CDR1 SGHTA and CDR2 FQGNSA. The CDR3 loop spans 16 amino acids. The CDR3 nucleotides read TGTGCCAGCAGCCAAAGGGACAGGGGAGGCAATCAGCCCCAGCATTTT. It encodes CASSQRDRGGNQPQHF.

The V gene is TRBV2, the J gene TRBJ2-5, with 10 positions matching TRBD2. Germline CDR1 is SNHLY and CDR2 is FYNNEI. There are 16 residues in the CDR3. The J segment lost 1 base and the V segment lost 7 bases, leaving 9 bases of the junction unmatched. The CDR3 here is CASTQRASGGQETQYF. The CDR3 nucleotides are TGTGCCAGCACCCAGAGGGCTAGCGGGGGCCAAGAGACCCAGTACTTC.

The chain combines TRBV6-1 with TRBJ2-2, with a tentative D call TRBD1 (5 bases). Germline V gives CDR1 MNHNS, CDR2 SASEGT. Trimming left V 5 bases short and J 1 base short, with 8 bases between. CDR3 size: 14 residues. The CDR3, as DNA: TGTGCCAGCAGTACTACAGGGAACACCGGGGAGCTGTTTTTT. This gives the protein CASSTTGNTGELFF.

The CDR3 region is CASSLGELSGSYEQYF. The CDR3 bases are TGTGCCAGCAGCTTAGGGGAGCTTAGTGGGTCCTACGAGCAGTACTTC. V and J are TRBV7-8 and TRBJ2-7; the D gene is possibly TRBD2 (5 bases). The CDR3 spans 16 residues. Deletions cut 1 base from V and 1 base from J, with 14 bases between. The germline CDR1 and CDR2 sequences are SGHVS and FQNEAQ.

This clone turned up a few times. The chain recombines TRBV20-1 with TRBJ1-1, with unresolved D. The CDR3 has 11 residues. The germline V and J ends were trimmed by 4 bases and 1 base, with 4 bases remaining between them. CDR1 DFQATT and CDR2 SNEGSKA come from the germline V gene (reference sequence). The CDR3 DNA reads as TGCAGTGCTACAGAGAACACTGAAGCTTTCTTT. It translates to CSATENTEAFF.

The chain uses TRBV2 and TRBJ2-3; D is unclear. The CDR3 has 11 residues. Germline CDR1 reads SNHLY; CDR2 reads FYNNEI. V dropped 4 bases and J dropped 7 bases, with 6 bases sitting between them. Written as DNA, the CDR3 is TGTGCCAGCAGTGGGATCTATACGCAGTATTTT. Amino acid sequence: CASSGIYTQYF.

The rearrangement joins TRBV28 to TRBJ2-5; D might be TRBD1 (6 bases). Germline V gene sequence: CDR1 MDHEN, CDR2 SYDVKM. This CDR3 contains 14 residues. V lost 0 bases, J lost 3 bases, and 8 bases lay in between. CDR3 sequence (DNA): TGTGCCAGCAGTTTATGGGACAGCGAAGAGACCCAGTACTTC. Its protein is CASSLWDSEETQYF.

This chain uses TRBV9 with TRBJ2-7, with 12 positions matching TRBD1. Germline CDR1 reads SGDLS; CDR2 reads YYNGEE. V shed 3 bases, J shed 3 bases, and the junction held 7 bases outside the gene matches. The CDR3 has 16 residues. CDR3 DNA sequence: TGTGCCAGCAGCGAACCGGGACAGGGGGCGCGCTACGAGCAGTACTTC. It codes for CASSEPGQGARYEQYF.